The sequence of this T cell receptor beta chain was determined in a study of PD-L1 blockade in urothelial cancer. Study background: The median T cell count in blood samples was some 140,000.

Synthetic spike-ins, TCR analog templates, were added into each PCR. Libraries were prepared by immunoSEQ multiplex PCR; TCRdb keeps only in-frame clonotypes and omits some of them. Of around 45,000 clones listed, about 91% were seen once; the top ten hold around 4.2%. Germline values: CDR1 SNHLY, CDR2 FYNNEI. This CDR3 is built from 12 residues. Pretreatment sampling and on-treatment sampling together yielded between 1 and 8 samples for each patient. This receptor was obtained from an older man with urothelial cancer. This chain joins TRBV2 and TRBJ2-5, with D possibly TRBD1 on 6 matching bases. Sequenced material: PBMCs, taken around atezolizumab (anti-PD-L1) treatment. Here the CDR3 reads CAGGERAETQYF. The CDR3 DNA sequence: TGTGCAGGGGGAGAGAGGGCGGAGACCCAGTACTTC.